This T cell receptor beta chain was obtained from a study of a mutant IDH1 vaccine in newly diagnosed glioma. Clones were sequenced by immunoSEQ multiplex PCR, and TCRdb holds only the in-frame ones, with some missing. The repertoire holds 20,000 to 25,000 clones, with approximately 89% as singletons. The table lists this clone with a few counts. Germline CDR1 and CDR2: SQVTM and ANQGSEA. The CDR3 extends over 10 amino acids. V was cut by 8 bases and J by 12 bases, with 16 bases left in between. Time point described: baseline, week 1 (first vaccination visit). Described treatment: pre-vaccination baseline after standard-of-care therapy.

This chain joins TRBV29-1 and TRBJ1-2, with D possibly matching TRBD1 (6 bases). This clonotype was sampled from a man in his thirties or forties with glioma. This specimen consisted of PBMCs, obtained from a glioma patient treated with radiotherapy, temozolomide or both. The chain's CDR3 is CSSEQGIHTF. The CDR3 bases are TGCAGCTCTGAGCAGGGGATCCACACCTTC.